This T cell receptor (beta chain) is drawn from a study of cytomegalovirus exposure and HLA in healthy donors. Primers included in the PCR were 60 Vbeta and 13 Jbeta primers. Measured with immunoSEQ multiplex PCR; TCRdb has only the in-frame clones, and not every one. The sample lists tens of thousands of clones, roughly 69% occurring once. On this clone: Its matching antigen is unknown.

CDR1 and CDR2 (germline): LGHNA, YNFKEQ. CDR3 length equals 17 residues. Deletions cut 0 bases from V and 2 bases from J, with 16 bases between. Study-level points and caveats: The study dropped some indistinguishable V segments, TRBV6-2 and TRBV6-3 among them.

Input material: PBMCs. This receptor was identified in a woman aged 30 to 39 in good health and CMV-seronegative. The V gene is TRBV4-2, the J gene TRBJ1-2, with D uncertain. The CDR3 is CASSQDLRAGGNYGYTF. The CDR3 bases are TGTGCCAGCAGCCAAGATTTGAGGGCGGGCGGGAACTATGGCTACACCTTC.